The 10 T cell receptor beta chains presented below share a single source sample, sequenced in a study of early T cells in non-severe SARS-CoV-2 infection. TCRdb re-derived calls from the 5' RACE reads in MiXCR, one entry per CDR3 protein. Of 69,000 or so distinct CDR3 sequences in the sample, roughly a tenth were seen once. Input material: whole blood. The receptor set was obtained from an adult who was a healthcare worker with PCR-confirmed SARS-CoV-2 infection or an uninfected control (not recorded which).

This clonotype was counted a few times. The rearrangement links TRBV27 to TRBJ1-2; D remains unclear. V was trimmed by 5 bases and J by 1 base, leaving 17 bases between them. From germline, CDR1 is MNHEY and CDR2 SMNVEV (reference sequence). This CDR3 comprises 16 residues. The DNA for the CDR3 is TGTGCCAGCAGTCCCCACCCGGGCTTATATAACTATGGCTACACCTTC. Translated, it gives CASSPHPGLYNYGYTF.

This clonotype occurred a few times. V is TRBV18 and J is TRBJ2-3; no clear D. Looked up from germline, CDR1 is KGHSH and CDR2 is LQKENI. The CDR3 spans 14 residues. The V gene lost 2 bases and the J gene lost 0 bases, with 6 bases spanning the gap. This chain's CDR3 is CASSPERSTDTQYF. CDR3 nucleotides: TGTGCCAGCTCACCAGAAAGAAGCACAGATACGCAGTATTTT.

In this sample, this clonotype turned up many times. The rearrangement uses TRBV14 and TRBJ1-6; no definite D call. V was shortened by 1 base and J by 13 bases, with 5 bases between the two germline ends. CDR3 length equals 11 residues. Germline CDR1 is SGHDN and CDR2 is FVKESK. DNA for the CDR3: TGTGCCAGCAGCCAAGGAGTTCCCCTCCACTTT. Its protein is CASSQGVPLHF.

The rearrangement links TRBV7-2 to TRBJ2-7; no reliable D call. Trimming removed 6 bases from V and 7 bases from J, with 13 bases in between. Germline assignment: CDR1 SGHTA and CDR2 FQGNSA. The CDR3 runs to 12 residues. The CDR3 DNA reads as TGTGCCAGCAGGAACGGCCTGGGGGAGCAGTACTTC. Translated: CASRNGLGEQYF. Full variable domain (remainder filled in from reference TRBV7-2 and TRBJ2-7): GAGVSQSPSNKVTEKGKDVELRCDPISGHTALYWYRQSLGQGLEFLIYFQGNSAPDKSGLPSDRFSAERTGGSVSTLTIQRTQQEDSAVYLCASRNGLGEQYFGPGTRLTVT.

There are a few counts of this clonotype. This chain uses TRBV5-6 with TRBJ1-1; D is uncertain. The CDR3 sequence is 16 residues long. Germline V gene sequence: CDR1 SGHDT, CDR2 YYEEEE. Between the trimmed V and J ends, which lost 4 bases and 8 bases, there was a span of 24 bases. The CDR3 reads CASSPAGSSRPMEAFF. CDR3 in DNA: TGTGCCAGCAGCCCAGCGGGATCCTCGCGCCCAATGGAAGCTTTCTTT.

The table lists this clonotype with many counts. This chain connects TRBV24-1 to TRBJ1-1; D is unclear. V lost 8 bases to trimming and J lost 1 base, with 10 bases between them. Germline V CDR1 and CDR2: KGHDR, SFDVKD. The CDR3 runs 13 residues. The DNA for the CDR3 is TGTGCCACCACCCAGGACGGGAACACTGAAGCTTTCTTT. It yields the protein CATTQDGNTEAFF.

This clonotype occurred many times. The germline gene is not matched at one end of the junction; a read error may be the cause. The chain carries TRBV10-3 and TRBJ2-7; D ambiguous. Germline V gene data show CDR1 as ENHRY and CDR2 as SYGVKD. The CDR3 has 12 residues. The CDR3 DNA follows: TGTGCCATCAGCGAGTCGGGCTACGAGCAGTACTTC. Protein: CAISESGYEQYF.

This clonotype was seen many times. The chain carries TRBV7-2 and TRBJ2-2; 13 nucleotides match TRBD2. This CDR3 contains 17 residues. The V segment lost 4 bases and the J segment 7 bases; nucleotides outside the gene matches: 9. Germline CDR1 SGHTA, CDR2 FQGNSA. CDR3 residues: CASSSLTSGRSDGELFF. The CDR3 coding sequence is TGTGCCAGCAGCTCCCTGACTAGCGGGAGGAGTGACGGGGAGCTGTTTTTT.

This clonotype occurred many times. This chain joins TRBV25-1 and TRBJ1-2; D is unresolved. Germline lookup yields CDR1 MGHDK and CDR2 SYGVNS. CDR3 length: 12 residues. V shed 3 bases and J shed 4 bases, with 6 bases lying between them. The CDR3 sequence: CASSEEFYGYTF. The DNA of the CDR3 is TGTGCCAGCAGTGAGGAGTTCTATGGCTACACCTTC.

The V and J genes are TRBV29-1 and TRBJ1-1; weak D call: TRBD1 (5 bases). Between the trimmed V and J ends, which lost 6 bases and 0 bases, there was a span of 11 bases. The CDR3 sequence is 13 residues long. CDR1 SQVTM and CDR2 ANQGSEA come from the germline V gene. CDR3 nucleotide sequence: TGCAGCGTCCAGACAGACCTGAACACTGAAGCTTTCTTT. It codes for CSVQTDLNTEAFF.